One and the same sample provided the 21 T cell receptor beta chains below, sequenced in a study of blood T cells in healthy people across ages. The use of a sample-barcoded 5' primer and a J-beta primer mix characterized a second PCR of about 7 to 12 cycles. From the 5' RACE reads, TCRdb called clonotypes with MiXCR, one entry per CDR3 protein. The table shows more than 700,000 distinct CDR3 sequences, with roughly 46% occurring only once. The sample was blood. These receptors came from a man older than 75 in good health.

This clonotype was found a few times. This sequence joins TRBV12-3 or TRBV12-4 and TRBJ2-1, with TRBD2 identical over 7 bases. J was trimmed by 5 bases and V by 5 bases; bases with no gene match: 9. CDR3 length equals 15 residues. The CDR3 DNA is TGTGCCAGCAGTCAAGCGGGATCCCTGGACAATGAGCAGTTCTTC. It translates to CASSQAGSLDNEQFF.

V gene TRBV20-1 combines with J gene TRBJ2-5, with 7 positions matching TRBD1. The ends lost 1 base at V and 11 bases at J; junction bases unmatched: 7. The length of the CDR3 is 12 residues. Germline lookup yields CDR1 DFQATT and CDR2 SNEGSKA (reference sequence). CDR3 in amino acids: CSARVLTGQQYF. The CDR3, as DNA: TGCAGTGCTAGAGTGCTGACAGGGCAGCAGTACTTC.

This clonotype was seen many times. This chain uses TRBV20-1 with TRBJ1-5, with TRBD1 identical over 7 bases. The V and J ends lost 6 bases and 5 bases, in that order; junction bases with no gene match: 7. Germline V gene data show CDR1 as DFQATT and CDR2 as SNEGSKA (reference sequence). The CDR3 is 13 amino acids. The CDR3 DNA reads TGCAGTGCCACCGGGACAGCTTATCAGCCCCAGCATTTT. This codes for CSATGTAYQPQHF.

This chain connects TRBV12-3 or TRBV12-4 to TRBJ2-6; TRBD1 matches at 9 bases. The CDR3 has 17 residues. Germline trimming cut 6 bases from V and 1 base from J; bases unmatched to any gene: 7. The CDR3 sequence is CASSLTGGGSGANVLTF. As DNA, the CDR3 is TGTGCCAGCAGCCTTACAGGGGGCGGGTCTGGGGCCAACGTCCTGACTTTC.

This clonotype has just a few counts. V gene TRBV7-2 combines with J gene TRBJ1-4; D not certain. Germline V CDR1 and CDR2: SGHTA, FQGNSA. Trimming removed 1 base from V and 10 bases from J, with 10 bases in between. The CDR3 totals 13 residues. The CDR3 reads CASSLEGRGKLFF. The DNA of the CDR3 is TGTGCCAGCAGCTTAGAGGGTCGAGGAAAACTGTTTTTT.

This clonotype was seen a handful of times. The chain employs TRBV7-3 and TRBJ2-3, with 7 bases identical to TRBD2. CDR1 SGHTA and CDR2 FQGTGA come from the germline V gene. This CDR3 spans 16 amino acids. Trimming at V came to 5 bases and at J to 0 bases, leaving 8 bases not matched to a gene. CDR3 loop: CASSKTSATSTDTQYF. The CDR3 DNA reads TGTGCCAGCAGCAAAACTAGCGCCACTAGCACAGATACGCAGTATTTT.

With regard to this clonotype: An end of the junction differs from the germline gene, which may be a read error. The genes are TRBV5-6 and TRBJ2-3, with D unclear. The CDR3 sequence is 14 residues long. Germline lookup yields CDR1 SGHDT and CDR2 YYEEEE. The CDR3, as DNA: TGTGCCAGCACCTTGGGCTTGCTCACAGATACGCAGTATTTT. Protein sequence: CASTLGLLTDTQYF.

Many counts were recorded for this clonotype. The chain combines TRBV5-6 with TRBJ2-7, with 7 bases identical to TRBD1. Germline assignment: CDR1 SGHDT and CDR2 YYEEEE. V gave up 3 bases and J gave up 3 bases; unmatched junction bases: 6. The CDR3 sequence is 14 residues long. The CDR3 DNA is TGTGCCAGCAGCTATCCCGGGACAGACTACGAGCAGTACTTC. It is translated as CASSYPGTDYEQYF.

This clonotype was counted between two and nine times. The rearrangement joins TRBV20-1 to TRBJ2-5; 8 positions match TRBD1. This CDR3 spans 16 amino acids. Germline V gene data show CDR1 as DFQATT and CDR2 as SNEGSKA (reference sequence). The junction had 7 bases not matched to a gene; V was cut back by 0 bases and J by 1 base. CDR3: CSARDIRTGLQETQYF. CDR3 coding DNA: TGCAGTGCTAGAGATATTCGGACAGGGCTCCAAGAGACCCAGTACTTC.

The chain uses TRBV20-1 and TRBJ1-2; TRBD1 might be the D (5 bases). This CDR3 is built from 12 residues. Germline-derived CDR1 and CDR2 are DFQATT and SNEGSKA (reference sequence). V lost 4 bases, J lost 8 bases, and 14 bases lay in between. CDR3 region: CSAIRGNEGYTF. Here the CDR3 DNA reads TGCAGTGCTATTAGGGGTAACGAAGGCTACACCTTC.

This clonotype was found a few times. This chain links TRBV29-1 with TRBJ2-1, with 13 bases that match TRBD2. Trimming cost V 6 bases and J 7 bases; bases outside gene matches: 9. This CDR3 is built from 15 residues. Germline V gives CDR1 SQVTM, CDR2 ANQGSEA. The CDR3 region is CSVIRTSGRTNEQFF. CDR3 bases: TGCAGCGTGATTAGGACTAGCGGGAGAACAAATGAGCAGTTCTTC.

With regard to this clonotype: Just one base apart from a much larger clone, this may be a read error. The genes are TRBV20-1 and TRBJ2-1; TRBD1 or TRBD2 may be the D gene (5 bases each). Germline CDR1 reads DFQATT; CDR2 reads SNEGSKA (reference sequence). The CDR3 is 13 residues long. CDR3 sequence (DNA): TGCAGTGCCAGAGGGGTGGCGATGAATGAGCTGTTCTTC. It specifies CSARGVAMNELFF.

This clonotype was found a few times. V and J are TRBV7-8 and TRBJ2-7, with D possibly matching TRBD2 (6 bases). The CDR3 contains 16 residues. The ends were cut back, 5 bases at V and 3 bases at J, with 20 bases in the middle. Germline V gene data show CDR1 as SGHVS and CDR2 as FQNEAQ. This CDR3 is CASSQDQPGLSYEQYF. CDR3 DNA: TGTGCCAGCAGCCAAGACCAGCCTGGACTAAGCTACGAGCAGTACTTC.

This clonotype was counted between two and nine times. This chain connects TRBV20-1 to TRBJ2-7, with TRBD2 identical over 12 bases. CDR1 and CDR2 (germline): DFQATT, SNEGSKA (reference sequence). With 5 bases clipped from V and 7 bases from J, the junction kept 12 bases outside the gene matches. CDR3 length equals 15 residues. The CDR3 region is CSADLGLAGENEQYF. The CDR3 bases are TGCAGTGCTGATCTGGGACTAGCGGGCGAGAATGAGCAGTACTTC.

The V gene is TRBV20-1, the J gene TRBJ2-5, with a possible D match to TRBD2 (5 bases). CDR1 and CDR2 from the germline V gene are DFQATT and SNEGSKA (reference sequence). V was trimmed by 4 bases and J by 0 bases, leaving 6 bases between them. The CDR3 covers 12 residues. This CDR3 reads CSAMDYQETQYF. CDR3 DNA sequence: TGCAGTGCTATGGACTACCAAGAGACCCAGTACTTC.

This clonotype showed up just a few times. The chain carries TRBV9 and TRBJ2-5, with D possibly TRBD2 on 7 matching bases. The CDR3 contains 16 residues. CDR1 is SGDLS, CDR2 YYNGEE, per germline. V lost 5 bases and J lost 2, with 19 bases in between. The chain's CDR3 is CASSGRGAGEQETQYF. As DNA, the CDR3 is TGTGCCAGCAGTGGACGGGGGGCAGGTGAACAAGAGACCCAGTACTTC. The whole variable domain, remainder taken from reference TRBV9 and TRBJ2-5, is DSGVTQTPKHLITATGQRVTLRCSPRSGDLSVYWYQQSLDQGLQFLIQYYNGEERAKGNILERFSAQQFPDLHSELNLSSLELGDSALYFCASSGRGAGEQETQYFGPGTRLLVL.

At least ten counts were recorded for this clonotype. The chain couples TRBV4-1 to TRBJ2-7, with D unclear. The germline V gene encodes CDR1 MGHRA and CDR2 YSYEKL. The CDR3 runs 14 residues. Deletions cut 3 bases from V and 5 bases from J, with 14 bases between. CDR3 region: CASSQLSRAHEQYF. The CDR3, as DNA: TGCGCCAGCAGCCAGTTAAGTAGAGCCCACGAGCAGTACTTC.

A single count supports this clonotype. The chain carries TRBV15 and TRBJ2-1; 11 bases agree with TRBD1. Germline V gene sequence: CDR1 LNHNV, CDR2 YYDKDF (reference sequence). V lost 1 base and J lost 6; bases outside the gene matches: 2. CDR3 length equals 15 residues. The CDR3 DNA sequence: TGTGCCACCAGCAGAGTGGGGACAGGGGGCAATGAGCAGTTCTTC. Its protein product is CATSRVGTGGNEQFF.

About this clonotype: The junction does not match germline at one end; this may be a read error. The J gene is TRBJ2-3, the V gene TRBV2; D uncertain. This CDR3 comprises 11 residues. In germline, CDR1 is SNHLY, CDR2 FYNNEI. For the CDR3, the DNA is TGTGCCATCAGTACCTTAGATACGCAGTATTTT. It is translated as CAISTLDTQYF. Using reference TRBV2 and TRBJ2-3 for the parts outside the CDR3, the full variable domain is EPEVTQTPSHQVTQMGQEVILRCVPISNHLYFYWYRQILGQKVEFLVSFYNNEISEKSEIFDDQFSVERPDGSNFTLKIRSTKLEDSAMYFCAISTLDTQYFGPGTRLTVL.

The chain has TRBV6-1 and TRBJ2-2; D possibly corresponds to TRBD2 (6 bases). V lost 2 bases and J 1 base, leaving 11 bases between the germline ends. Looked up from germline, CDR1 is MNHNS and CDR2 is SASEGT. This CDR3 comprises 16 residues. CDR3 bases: TGTGCCAGCAGTGAAATAGGTAGCGGGAACACCGGGGAGCTGTTTTTT. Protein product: CASSEIGSGNTGELFF.

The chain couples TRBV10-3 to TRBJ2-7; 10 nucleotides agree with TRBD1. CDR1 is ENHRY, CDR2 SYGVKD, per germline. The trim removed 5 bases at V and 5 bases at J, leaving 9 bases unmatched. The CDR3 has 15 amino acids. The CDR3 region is CAISQSTGGGDEQYF. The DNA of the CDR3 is TGTGCCATCAGTCAATCGACAGGGGGCGGGGACGAGCAGTACTTC.